The clone carrying this TCR beta chain was picked up a small number of times. As yet, its antigen is unknown. Per the authors' pipeline: After removing out-of-frame reads, millions of distinct TCRbeta sequences remained. TCRdb keeps only in-frame clones here, not all; method: immunoSEQ multiplex PCR. Clone size and the V and J calls come from that table; the DNA yielded D and trimming. The repertoire holds tens of thousands of clones, 79% seen once, with approximately 5% in the top ten. The sort gate was single viable CD3+CD4+CD8-CD45RO+ cells for memory CD4+ T cells. This sample was taken from a study of memory CD4+ T cells and cytomegalovirus serostatus. Across the study: Donors were healthy Belgian adults, 10 or so CMV seropositive and roughly 25 seronegative.

Trimming at V came to 5 bases and at J to 0 bases, leaving 5 bases not matched to a gene. The CDR3 has 17 residues. From germline, CDR1 is SGHTA and CDR2 FQGNSA. Study-level points and caveats: About 40% of the roughly 160 known CMV-associated TCRbeta sequences appeared in CD4+ memory.

V and J are TRBV7-2 and TRBJ1-3; TRBD1 aligns across 12 bases. This clonotype originated in an adult in good health and CMV-seropositive. Sample: memory CD4+ T cells from blood. CDR3 DNA sequence: TGTGCCAGCAGCCTGGGACAGGGGGCAAACTCTGGAAACACCATATATTTT. The encoded protein is CASSLGQGANSGNTIYF. The full variable domain, its missing parts supplied by reference TRBV7-2 and TRBJ1-3, is GAGVSQSPSNKVTEKGKDVELRCDPISGHTALYWYRQSLGQGLEFLIYFQGNSAPDKSGLPSDRFSAERTGGSVSTLTIQRTQQEDSAVYLCASSLGQGANSGNTIYFGEGSWLTVV.